These 30 T cell receptor beta chains share one sample of origin, sequenced in a study of CD8+CD57+ T cells in acquired aplastic anemia. Profiling of TCR beta VDJ combinations and CDR3 sequences used genomic DNA as template. TCRdb used MiXCR to reprocess the reads, holding one entry per CDR3 protein. The sample has about 180,000 distinct CDR3 sequences, approximately 49% seen once. The specimen was sorted CD4+, CD8+, or CD8+CD57+ T cells (not recorded which) from PBMCs. The source of these receptors is a human donor in good health.

The rearrangement links TRBV29-1 to TRBJ2-5; no reliable D call. This CDR3 contains 11 residues. CDR1 and CDR2 (germline): SQVTM, ANQGSEA. Trimming shortened V by 3 bases and J by 7 bases, and 9 bases separated the two germline ends. This CDR3 reads CSVDRPGTQYF. The CDR3, as DNA: TGCAGCGTTGACAGGCCTGGGACCCAGTACTTC. Filled out from reference TRBV29-1 and TRBJ2-5, the complete variable domain reads SAVISQKPSRDICQRGTSLTIQCQVDSQVTMMFWYRQQPGQSLTLIATANQGSEATYESGFVIDKFPISRPNLTFSTLTVSNMSPEDSSIYLCSVDRPGTQYFGPGTRLLVL.

A remark on this clonotype: A much larger clone lies a single base off, so this may be a read error. The CDR3 end shows no conserved phenylalanine or tryptophan, and so a read error is likely. This chain connects TRBV13 to TRBJ1-1, with D possibly being TRBD1 (6 bases). This CDR3 comprises 16 residues. CDR1 is PRHDT and CDR2 is FYEKMQ in the germline V gene (reference sequence). V shed 1 base and J shed 3 bases, with 15 bases lying between them. CDR3 in DNA: TGTGCCAGCAGCTTAGCGTCGGGGGCGCAGGACACTGAAGCTTTCCTT. This sequence encodes CASSLASGAQDTEAFL.

This sequence joins TRBV29-1 and TRBJ2-5; D might be TRBD1 or TRBD2, each matching 6 bases. Germline CDR1 and CDR2: SQVTM and ANQGSEA. The CDR3 contains 11 residues. CDR3 region: CVRRGRETQYF. The CDR3, as DNA: TGCGTCCGACGGGGGCGTGAGACCCAGTACTTC. Based on the CDR3 plus reference TRBV29-1 and TRBJ2-5, the full variable domain is SAVISQKPSRDICQRGTSLTIQCQVDSQVTMMFWYRQQPGQSLTLIATANQGSEATYESGFVIDKFPISRPNLTFSTLTVSNMSPEDSSIYLCVRRGRETQYFGPGTRLLVL.

The rearrangement links TRBV7-6 to TRBJ2-7; 10 bases match TRBD1. V dropped 5 bases and J dropped 3; count of bases not matched to a gene: 4. Germline V gene sequence: CDR1 SGHVS, CDR2 FNYEAQ. There are 14 residues in the CDR3. CDR3: CASSPRTGGYEQYF. The CDR3, as DNA: TGTGCCAGCAGCCCAAGGACAGGGGGCTACGAGCAGTACTTC. Combining the CDR3 with reference TRBV7-6 and TRBJ2-7 gives the whole variable domain GAGVSQSPRYKVTKRGQDVALRCDPISGHVSLYWYRQALGQGPEFLTYFNYEAQQDKSGLPNDRFSAERPEGSISTLTIQRTEQRDSAMYRCASSPRTGGYEQYFGPGTRLTVT.

This clonotype was recorded at least ten times. This rearrangement joins TRBV20-1 to TRBJ1-6; TRBD1 is a possible D gene (6 bases). Per germline, CDR1 DFQATT and CDR2 SNEGSKA (reference sequence). V was shortened by 4 bases and J by 13 bases, with 20 bases between the two germline ends. The CDR3 contains 14 residues. CDR3 DNA sequence: TGCAGTGCTATTCGGGGGGCCCTTCGGGAGCCCCTCCACTTT. It yields the protein CSAIRGALREPLHF.

This chain joins TRBV2 and TRBJ2-1, with TRBD2 identical over 11 bases. Germline CDR1 is SNHLY and CDR2 is FYNNEI. J was trimmed by 7 bases and V by 8 bases; bases with no gene match: 7. The CDR3 is made up of 14 amino acids. The CDR3 region is CASHTSGGGNEQFF. The CDR3 nucleotides read TGTGCCAGCCATACTAGCGGGGGTGGAAATGAGCAGTTCTTC.

This clonotype appeared a single time. The genes are TRBV7-8 and TRBJ2-7; D may be TRBD2 (5 bases). Germline values: CDR1 SGHVS, CDR2 FQNEAQ. The CDR3 is 14 residues long. Trimming left V 4 bases short and J 0 bases short, with 10 bases between. The CDR3 DNA sequence: TGTGCCAGCAGCTCCCGGGATTCCTCCTACGAGCAGTACTTC. Residues: CASSSRDSSYEQYF.

This clonotype was found many times. CDR3 loop: CASSSPAREQYF. The DNA of the CDR3 is TGTGCCAGCAGTTCTCCAGCGAGGGAGCAGTACTTC. This rearrangement joins TRBV28 to TRBJ2-7; D is unclear. The germline gives CDR1 MDHEN, CDR2 SYDVKM. The CDR3 covers 12 residues. Trimming removed 4 bases from V and 7 bases from J, with 11 bases in between.

In this sample, this clonotype turned up a few times. This sequence joins TRBV10-3 and TRBJ2-1; D unclear. This CDR3 has 12 residues. The germline CDR1 and CDR2 sequences are ENHRY and SYGVKD. Trimming removed 7 bases at V and 5 bases at J, with 9 bases between. The CDR3 here is CAIMGRDNEQFF. The CDR3 DNA sequence: TGTGCCATCATGGGTAGGGACAATGAGCAGTTCTTC.

This clonotype was picked up a small number of times. The chain joins TRBV6-2 or TRBV6-3 to TRBJ2-2, with unresolved D. The CDR3 is 13 amino acids. Looked up from germline, CDR1 is MNHEY and CDR2 is SVGEGT. V lost 2 bases, J lost 5 bases, and 6 bases lay in between. The CDR3 region is CASSYVGTGELFF. CDR3 DNA: TGTGCCAGCAGTTACGTGGGAACCGGGGAGCTGTTTTTT.

This chain links TRBV6-6 with TRBJ2-3, with 8 bases lining up with TRBD2. The CDR3 contains 13 residues. After removal of 7 bases from V and 6 bases from J, the junction contained 6 bases not matched to a gene. The germline V gene encodes CDR1 MNHNY and CDR2 SVGAGI (reference sequence). The CDR3 coding sequence is TGTGCCAGCATGCCCAGCGGGGGCGATACGCAGTATTTT. Its translation is CASMPSGGDTQYF.

V and J are TRBV11-1 and TRBJ2-1; a weak D match, TRBD2 (5 bases). The CDR3 extends over 15 amino acids. V was shortened by 1 base and J by 6 bases, with 13 bases between the two germline ends. The germline CDR1 and CDR2 sequences are SGHAT and FQDESV (reference sequence). The chain's CDR3 is CASSLERLAPNEQFF. In nucleotides, the CDR3 is TGTGCCAGCAGCTTAGAGAGGCTAGCCCCCAATGAGCAGTTCTTC. Full variable domain (missing parts from reference TRBV11-1 and TRBJ2-1): EAEVAQSPRYKITEKSQAVAFWCDPISGHATLYWYRQILGQGPELLVQFQDESVVDDSQLPKDRFSAERLKGVDSTLKIQPAELGDSAMYLCASSLERLAPNEQFFGPGTRLTVL.

As for this clonotype: The junction shows a germline mismatch at one end, possibly a read error. The chain employs TRBV15 and TRBJ2-2; perhaps TRBD1 as D (6 bases). Germline CDR1 reads LNHNV; CDR2 reads YYDKDF (reference sequence). This CDR3 region has 15 residues. The CDR3 is CATSRGGLVTGELLF. The CDR3 DNA follows: TGTGCCACCAGCAGAGGGGGGCTCGTCACCGGGGAGCTGCTTTTT. Using reference TRBV15 and TRBJ2-2 for the parts outside the CDR3, the full variable domain is DAMVIQNPRYQVTQFGKPVTLSCSQTLNHNVMYWYQQKSSQAPKLLFHYYDKDFNNEADTPDNFQSRRPNTSFCFLDIRSPGLGDTAMYLCATSRGGLVTGELLFGEGSRLTVL.

The chain joins TRBV19 to TRBJ2-2; D is possibly TRBD1 or TRBD2 (6 bases each). The CDR3 length is 14 residues. Germline V gene data show CDR1 as LNHDA and CDR2 as SQIVND (reference sequence). Trimming removed 7 bases at V and 3 bases at J, with 12 bases between. The CDR3 DNA follows: TGTGCCAGTACGGGGGCATATGACACCGGGGAGCTGTTTTTT. Its translation is CASTGAYDTGELFF.

This chain uses TRBV10-3 with TRBJ1-1; D possibly corresponds to TRBD1 (5 bases). The V gene lost 2 bases and the J gene lost 10 bases, with 14 bases spanning the gap. This CDR3 spans 13 amino acids. Germline CDR1 is ENHRY and CDR2 is SYGVKD. Here the CDR3 reads CAISEGGDGGAFF. Written as DNA, the CDR3 is TGTGCCATCAGTGAGGGAGGGGACGGTGGAGCTTTCTTT.

The genes are TRBV7-8 and TRBJ2-5; 7 bases map to TRBD1. Trimming cost V 3 bases and J 4 bases; bases outside gene matches: 8. The CDR3 covers 15 residues. Germline CDR1 is SGHVS and CDR2 is FQNEAQ. The CDR3 region has the DNA TGTGCCAGCAGCTTTGACAGGGACCTTGGAGAGACCCAGTACTTC. This translates into CASSFDRDLGETQYF.

The chain uses TRBV20-1 and TRBJ2-2; TRBD2 might be the D (6 bases). Trimming cost V 3 bases and J 1 base, with 6 bases left between them. In germline, CDR1 is DFQATT, CDR2 SNEGSKA (reference sequence). The CDR3 covers 13 residues. The chain's CDR3 is CSASGGNTGELFF. In DNA, the CDR3 is TGCAGTGCTAGCGGGGGGAACACCGGGGAGCTGTTTTTT.

This clonotype was seen at least ten times. The chain couples TRBV11-3 to TRBJ2-5, with 10 nucleotides matching TRBD2. J gave up 2 bases and V 5 bases, and 5 bases lay outside the gene matches. The CDR3 contains 15 residues. Germline V CDR1 and CDR2: SGHNT, YENEEA. The CDR3 protein is CASSTLAGLQETQYF. The CDR3 DNA is TGTGCCAGCAGCACACTAGCGGGACTACAAGAGACCCAGTACTTC.

A note on this clonotype: One junction end disagrees with the germline gene, perhaps due to a read error. The rearrangement uses TRBV7-6 and TRBJ2-3; unclear D gene. This CDR3 comprises 16 residues. The V gene's germline CDR1 is SGHVS and CDR2 FNYEAQ. As DNA, the CDR3 is TGTGCCAGCAGCTTAGTCGCTCCCTCCTCCACAGTTACGCAGTATTTT. Residues: CASSLVAPSSTVTQYF.

This chain connects TRBV7-9 to TRBJ2-3, with D unresolved. V lost 0 bases and J 5 bases, leaving 9 bases between the germline ends. The CDR3 totals 14 residues. The germline gives CDR1 SEHNR, CDR2 FQNEAQ (reference sequence). This CDR3 reads CASSLAGTVDTQYF. CDR3 coding DNA: TGTGCCAGCAGCTTAGCGGGCACCGTAGATACGCAGTATTTT.

This clonotype has a count of ten or more. The chain links TRBV12-3 or TRBV12-4 to TRBJ2-5, with 10 bases that match TRBD2. Trimming cost V 6 bases and J 1 base; bases outside gene matches: 8. This CDR3 has 16 amino acids. The CDR3 DNA reads TGTGCCAGCAGCTTCCTAGAGCGGGAGGGCCAAGAGACCCAGTACTTC. Translated, it gives CASSFLEREGQETQYF.

There are many counts of this clonotype. This chain uses TRBV7-6 with TRBJ2-3, with D unclear. Germline CDR1 is SGHVS and CDR2 is FNYEAQ. This CDR3 is built from 14 residues. V lost 2 bases and J 3 bases, leaving 9 bases between the germline ends. Here the CDR3 reads CASSLFPGTDTQYF. The CDR3 DNA reads as TGTGCCAGCAGCTTATTCCCAGGAACAGATACGCAGTATTTT.

This chain joins TRBV7-9 and TRBJ1-1, with D hard to call. Trimming removed 5 bases from V and 10 bases from J, with 14 bases in between. Germline-derived CDR1 and CDR2 are SEHNR and FQNEAQ (reference sequence). The CDR3 runs 12 residues. Here the CDR3 DNA reads TGTGCCAGCAGCCGCGGAGTTTCAGGAGCTTTCTTT. Its translation is CASSRGVSGAFF.

The genes are TRBV4-1 and TRBJ2-3; D gene uncertain. The V gene lost 0 bases and the J gene lost 6 bases, with 22 bases spanning the gap. The CDR3 length is 18 residues. CDR1 and CDR2 (germline): MGHRA, YSYEKL. The chain's CDR3 is CASSQERSSPNWADTQYF. The CDR3 bases are TGCGCCAGCAGCCAAGAGAGAAGCTCTCCTAATTGGGCCGATACGCAGTATTTT.

The chain employs TRBV5-1 and TRBJ2-2; D gene uncertain. Germline assignment: CDR1 SGHRS and CDR2 YFSETQ. Trimming took off 0 bases at V and 2 bases at J, with 8 bases between the two ends. The length of the CDR3 is 15 residues. The CDR3 protein is CASSLEALNTGELFF. CDR3 nucleotide sequence: TGCGCCAGCAGCTTGGAAGCCCTCAACACCGGGGAGCTGTTTTTT.

The chain carries TRBV6-1 and TRBJ2-1; D uncertain. Germline V gives CDR1 MNHNS, CDR2 SASEGT. Trimming removed 8 bases at V and 9 bases at J, with 17 bases between. This CDR3 is built from 13 residues. The CDR3 DNA is TGTGCCAGCTCCTCTCCACCGAAGGGTGAGCAGTTCTTC. It codes for CASSSPPKGEQFF.

The rearrangement links TRBV20-1 to TRBJ2-7, with D perhaps being TRBD1 or TRBD2 (5 bases each). The CDR3 length is 15 residues. CDR1 and CDR2 (germline): DFQATT, SNEGSKA (reference sequence). Deletions cut 0 bases from V and 4 bases from J, with 16 bases between. CDR3 region: CSARDPGRSAYEQYF. DNA of the CDR3: TGCAGTGCTAGAGATCCGGGGCGCAGTGCGTACGAGCAGTACTTC.

This chain joins TRBV5-6 and TRBJ2-7; D unresolved. V was cut by 0 bases and J by 3 bases, with 7 bases left in between. There are 13 residues in the CDR3. CDR1 and CDR2 from the germline V gene are SGHDT and YYEEEE. CDR3 coding DNA: TGTGCCAGCAGCTTGGGAGTATACTACGAGCAGTACTTC. This translates into CASSLGVYYEQYF.

The genes are TRBV15 and TRBJ1-4, with D possibly matching TRBD1 (6 bases). V was cut by 1 base and J by 8 bases, with 20 bases left in between. This CDR3 contains 17 residues. Germline-derived CDR1 and CDR2 are LNHNV and YYDKDF (reference sequence). CDR3 sequence reads: CATSRVLSVVGQEKLFF. The CDR3 coding sequence is TGTGCCACCAGCAGAGTTCTTAGTGTGGTAGGACAGGAAAAACTGTTTTTT.

The gene calls are TRBV20-1 and TRBJ2-3; 7 nucleotides agree with TRBD1. Germline CDR1 reads DFQATT; CDR2 reads SNEGSKA (reference sequence). After removal of 2 bases from V and 2 bases from J, the junction contained 4 bases not matched to a gene. The CDR3 has 14 residues. The DNA for the CDR3 is TGCAGTGCTAGAAGGACAGGACTCACAGATACGCAGTATTTT. This sequence encodes CSARRTGLTDTQYF.